The rows below give T cell receptor beta chains drawn from one sample of a study of T-cell reconstitution after alpha-beta-depleted transplantation in children. One entry per CDR3 protein results from TCRdb running MiXCR on the PCR reads. Among 230,000 or so distinct CDR3 sequences listed, around 12% were seen once. Sequencing used PBMCs from the stem cell graft donor, obtained from the stem cell graft. The receptors originated from a human donor who donated a stem cell graft to a child with acute lymphoblastic leukemia. CDR3s include the opening cysteine and the closing phenylalanine or tryptophan. A D gene is named only where the DNA matches it firmly. Clone size is stated in some rows and not others, as once, few, many or a class when expanded.

few | . | TRBJ2-7 | TRBV5-1 | TGCGCCAGCAGCTATTGGACAGCGGGCGAGCAGTACTTC | CASSYWTAGEQYF
many | TRBD1 | TRBJ2-3 | TRBV7-8 | TGTGCCAGCAGCCAAGGGACAGTACCCACAGATACGCAGTATTTT | CASSQGTVPTDTQYF
many | TRBD1 | TRBJ1-3 | TRBV24-1 | TGTGCCACCCTCAATAAACAGGGGAATGGAAACACCATATATTTT | CATLNKQGNGNTIYF
many | . | TRBJ1-5 | TRBV4-2 | TGTGCCAGCAGCCAAGTCGAAGGGAATCAGCCCCAGCATTTT | CASSQVEGNQPQHF
many | . | TRBJ1-3 | TRBV12-3/TRBV12-4 | TGTGCCAGCACCCAACGGGACGGCAGCTCTGGAAACACCATATATTTT | CASTQRDGSSGNTIYF
many | . | TRBJ2-1 | TRBV6-4 | TGTGCCAGCAGTCCGCTAGGACATACCTACAATGAGCAGTTCTTC | CASSPLGHTYNEQFF
many | TRBD2 | TRBJ2-5 | TRBV7-9 | TGTGCCAGCAGCTTAAGGTCTAGCGGGAGGTACCAAGAGACCCAGTACTTC | CASSLRSSGRYQETQYF
many | . | TRBJ1-5 | TRBV5-6 | TGTGCCAGCAGCTTCTCGTACGGGGTTCGAAATCAGCCCCAGCATTTT | CASSFSYGVRNQPQHF
many | . | TRBJ1-1 | TRBV5-6 | TGTGCCAGCAGCCAAGGGGGGGGCAGGCGGAACACTGAAGCTTTCTTT | CASSQGGGRRNTEAFF
many | . | TRBJ2-1 | TRBV6-2/TRBV6-3 | TGTGCCAGCAGTTACCTAGGGCCTTTGACCTACAATGAGCAGTTCTTC | CASSYLGPLTYNEQFF
many | TRBD1 | TRBJ2-7 | TRBV10-3 | TGTGCCATCAGTAATCTATCCCCGGGACAGGCCTCCTACGAGCAGTACTTC | CAISNLSPGQASYEQYF
many | . | TRBJ2-7 | TRBV29-1 | TGCAGCGTTGAAGACGGGTCCAGGAGCTCCTACGAGCAGTACTTC | CSVEDGSRSSYEQYF
many | TRBD2 | TRBJ2-1 | TRBV18 | TGTGCCAGCTCACCTCTCTTGGCGGGGGGGTACAATGAGCAGTTCTTC | CASSPLLAGGYNEQFF
many | . | TRBJ1-2 | TRBV27 | TGTGCCAGCAGTTTATCAGGGTCGGGAGGGACCTATGGCTACACCTTC | CASSLSGSGGTYGYTF
many | . | TRBJ2-7 | TRBV2 | TGTGCCAGCAGTGAAGGCCTCAGTTTCGAGCAGTACTTC | CASSEGLSFEQYF
many | . | TRBJ2-5 | TRBV29-1 | TGCAGCAAAGCTACGGGGATGGAGACCCAGTACTTC | CSKATGMETQYF
many | . | TRBJ1-4 | TRBV11-2 | TGTGCCAGCAGCTCTCATCGGGCGGATAATAATGAAAAACTGTTTTTT | CASSSHRADNNEKLFF
many | . | TRBJ2-1 | TRBV5-1 | TGCGCCAGCAGCTTGTCTACAGGGTCGGATGAGCAGTTCTTC | CASSLSTGSDEQFF
many | TRBD1 | TRBJ2-7 | TRBV12-3/TRBV12-4 | TGTGCCAGCAGAGAGGGGGCCGAGCAGTACTTC | CASREGAEQYF
many | . | TRBJ2-7 | TRBV28 | TGTGCCAGCACCCCTTTTCGCGGAGTCTACGAGCAGTACTTC | CASTPFRGVYEQYF
few | . | TRBJ1-6 | TRBV11-2 | TGTGCCAGCAGCTATCGCAGGGGCGCGATGGGAATGGGTTCACCCCTCCACTTT | CASSYRRGAMGMGSPLHF
many | . | TRBJ1-6 | TRBV20-1 | TGCAGTGCTAGAGGAGCTAATTCACCCCTCCACTTT | CSARGANSPLHF
many | . | TRBJ1-1 | TRBV5-1 | TGCGCCAGCAGCTTGGTTAGCACTGAAGCTTTCTTT | CASSLVSTEAFF
few | . | TRBJ1-5 | TRBV20-1 | TGCAGTGCTAGAGCCTTGAGGCGGGCGGACTCTCTAGGGAATCAGCCCCAGCATTTT | CSARALRRADSLGNQPQHF
. | . | TRBJ2-2 | TRBV21-1 | TGTGCCAGCAGCAAAGAACCGGGACAGAACACCGGGGAGCAGTTTTTT | CASSKEPGQNTGEQFF
many | TRBD2 | TRBJ2-7 | TRBV29-1 | TGCAGCGTTCACAGCGGGGGGGCGGATGCCTACGAGCAGTACTTC | CSVHSGGADAYEQYF
many | . | TRBJ1-1 | TRBV7-8 | TGTGCCAGCAGCTTCGTCGTTATGAACACTGAAGCTTTCTTT | CASSFVVMNTEAFF
many | . | TRBJ2-2 | TRBV18 | TGTGCCAGCTCACCACGGGCGGAAACGAACACCGGGGAGCTGTTTTTT | CASSPRAETNTGELFF
many | . | TRBJ1-2 | TRBV3-1 | TGTGCCAGCACCAAACAGGGATGTTATGGCTACACCTTC | CASTKQGCYGYTF
many | . | TRBJ2-5 | TRBV5-1 | TGCGCCAGCAGCTTAGGCAGGAGACCTCAAGAGACCCAGTACTTC | CASSLGRRPQETQYF
many | . | TRBJ1-1 | TRBV28 | TGTGCCAGCAGCCTGACTACTGAAGCTTTCTTT | CASSLTTEAFF
many | . | TRBJ2-1 | TRBV27 | TGTGCCAGCAGTCCCCAGGGGAATGAGCAGTTCTTC | CASSPQGNEQFF
many | . | TRBJ2-7 | TRBV2 | TGTGCCAGCAGTCAGCGACTGTTTACCTACGAGCAGTACTTC | CASSQRLFTYEQYF
many | . | TRBJ1-1 | TRBV29-1 | TGCAGCGTTGAAGGAGAACATATAAAGTCCGAAGCTTTCTTT | CSVEGEHIKSEAFF
many | . | TRBJ1-2 | TRBV9 | TGTGCCAGCAGCGTAGATGGGAGTGGCTACACCTTC | CASSVDGSGYTF
. | . | TRBJ2-7 | TRBV7-2 | TGTGCCAGCAGCAATAACCGGGTCGCCTACGAGCAGTACTTC | CASSNNRVAYEQYF
many | TRBD2 | TRBJ2-5 | TRBV29-1 | TGCAGCGTTGACACGGGTTGGAGCGGGAGGGGAGAGACCCAGTACTTC | CSVDTGWSGRGETQYF
many | . | TRBJ1-4 | TRBV5-1 | TGCGCCAGCAGCTTAGGGAAAACTAATGAAAAACTGTTTTTT | CASSLGKTNEKLFF
many | . | TRBJ1-2 | TRBV12-3/TRBV12-4 | TGTGCCAGCAGTTTAGGGCAGGCTAACTATGGCTACACCTTC | CASSLGQANYGYTF
many | TRBD1 | TRBJ1-3 | TRBV9 | TGTGCCAGCAGCGTCGGGACAGGGTTTCGAAACACCATATATTTT | CASSVGTGFRNTIYF
many | . | TRBJ2-3 | TRBV29-1 | TGCAGCGTGGACGGGGGCACAGATACGCAGTATTTT | CSVDGGTDTQYF
many | . | TRBJ2-7 | TRBV20-1 | TGCAGTGCCCGCCAAGGAGGGGGCTTCACCTACGAGCAGTACTTC | CSARQGGGFTYEQYF
many | . | TRBJ1-1 | TRBV6-1 | TGTGCCAGCAGTGAATCCCTGAACACTGAAGCTTTCTTT | CASSESLNTEAFF
many | TRBD2 | TRBJ2-1 | TRBV14 | TGTGCCAGCAGCCTGACTAGCGTAAACAATGAGCAGTTCTTC | CASSLTSVNNEQFF
many | . | TRBJ2-1 | TRBV28 | TGTGCCAGCAGTATCTTGCTCGAGCAGTTCTTC | CASSILLEQFF
many | . | TRBJ1-1 | TRBV28 | TGTGCCAGCAGTTTCCGGGTAGCTTTCTTT | CASSFRVAFF
many | . | TRBJ1-1 | TRBV11-2 | TGTGCCAGCAGCTTCGTTAGTGGGGACACTGAAGCTTTCTTT | CASSFVSGDTEAFF
. | . | TRBJ1-1 | TRBV5-1 | TGCGCCAGCAGCTTCCAGGGTAGGGCCACTGAAGCTTTCTTT | CASSFQGRATEAFF
few | TRBD2 | TRBJ2-5 | TRBV29-1 | TGCAGCGTTGATGGAGGGAGGGGAGAGGAGACCCAGTACTTC | CSVDGGRGEETQYF